Listed below are T cell receptor beta chains from one sample, sequenced in a study of post-analysis software for immune sequencing data. TCRdb reprocessed the PCR reads via MiXCR and lists one record per CDR3 protein. The repertoire includes approximately 440,000 distinct CDR3 sequences, 40% to 55% of them detected once, and about 12% sits in the top ten. Sequenced input: blood. The receptors derive from a girl between 5 and 17 years old with multiple sclerosis. Each CDR3 is given without its conserved first and last residue. Fields, in order: V gene, CDR3 length, CDR3 protein.

>TRBV5-1|14
ASSRPGQGPDNEQF
>TRBV9|12
TSSLGRQLRELF
>TRBV7-9|14
ASSLAFEQGDYGYT
>TRBV29-1|11
STAKGVRDEQY
>TRBV7-9|17
ASSLRLRSPSGSQNGQF
>TRBV28|10
ASGQSQETQY
>TRBV5-1|13
ASSLDGTGADTQY
>TRBV12-3/TRBV12-4|13
ASRRTAYSNQPQH
>TRBV12-3/TRBV12-4|16
ASSLNGQGEKINYGYT
>TRBV5-1|12
ASSLAGGYNEQY
>TRBV7-3|13
ASSLWGSGANVLT
>TRBV7-8|16
ASNSLPIGMGPYNEQF
>TRBV20-1|13
SATQVAGVGETQY
>TRBV4-2|13
ASSQAYGNSYEQY
>TRBV4-1|13
ASSQGLAGDETQY
>TRBV6-6|14
ASSRTTSGRHNEQF
>TRBV7-2|13
ASSLVGQDYNEQF
>TRBV7-2|14
ASSLCGVGAQETQY
>TRBV11-2|14
ASSLRLAGTYNEQF
>TRBV27|14
ASSPLAGGPQNEQY
>TRBV11-2|15
ASSLSSGRAGFGTQY
>TRBV7-2|11
ASSLGRHNEQF
>TRBV7-9|13
ASSLVGKTNYGYT
>TRBV29-1|11
SVEGRGPDTQY
>TRBV19|13
ASSFGQGRSLEQF
>TRBV28|10
ASSVGGSEQY
>TRBV6-2/TRBV6-3|14
ASSYRRTSGYNEQF
>TRBV4-1|14
ASSQDPGQPSYEQY
>TRBV27|11
ASTRTGTYEQY
>TRBV5-4|13
ASSLAGGGAYEQY
>TRBV20-1|12
SASGLAGVGTQY
>TRBV29-1|12
SVDAAGAQETQY
>TRBV12-3/TRBV12-4|12
ASSFVAHYNEQF
>TRBV29-1|9
STIGVDGYT
>TRBV20-1|11
SATDESRYEQY
>TRBV11-2|10
ASSPITDTQY
>TRBV7-6|13
ASSPTTSGYNEQF
>TRBV7-3|11
ASSQPGANVLT
>TRBV5-1|13
ASSLRAREIYEQY
>TRBV29-1|11
SVAGALNAEAF
>TRBV24-1|14
ATSDFSGRDRETQY
>TRBV5-1|14
ASSSIRITSTDTQY
>TRBV20-1|11
SVDGGLWDEQY